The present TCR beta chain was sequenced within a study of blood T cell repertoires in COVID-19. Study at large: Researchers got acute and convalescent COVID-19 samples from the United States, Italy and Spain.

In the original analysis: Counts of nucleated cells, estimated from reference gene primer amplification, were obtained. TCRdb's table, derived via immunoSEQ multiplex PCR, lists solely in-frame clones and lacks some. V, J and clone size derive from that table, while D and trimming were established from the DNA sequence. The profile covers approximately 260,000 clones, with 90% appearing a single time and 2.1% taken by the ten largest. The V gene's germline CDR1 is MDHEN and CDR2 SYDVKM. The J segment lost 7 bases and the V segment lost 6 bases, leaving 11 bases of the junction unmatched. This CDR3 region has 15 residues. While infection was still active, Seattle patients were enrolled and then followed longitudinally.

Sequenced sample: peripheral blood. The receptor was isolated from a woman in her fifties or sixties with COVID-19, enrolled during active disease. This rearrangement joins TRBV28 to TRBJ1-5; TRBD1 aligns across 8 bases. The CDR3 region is CASSLSQGAGQPQHF. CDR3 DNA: TGTGCCAGCAGCCTGTCGCAGGGGGCGGGGCAGCCCCAGCATTTT. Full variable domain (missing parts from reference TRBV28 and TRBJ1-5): DVKVTQSSRYLVKRTGEKVFLECVQDMDHENMFWYRQDPGLGLRLIYFSYDVKMKEKGDIPEGYSVSREKKERFSLILESASTNQTSMYLCASSLSQGAGQPQHFGDGTRLSIL.